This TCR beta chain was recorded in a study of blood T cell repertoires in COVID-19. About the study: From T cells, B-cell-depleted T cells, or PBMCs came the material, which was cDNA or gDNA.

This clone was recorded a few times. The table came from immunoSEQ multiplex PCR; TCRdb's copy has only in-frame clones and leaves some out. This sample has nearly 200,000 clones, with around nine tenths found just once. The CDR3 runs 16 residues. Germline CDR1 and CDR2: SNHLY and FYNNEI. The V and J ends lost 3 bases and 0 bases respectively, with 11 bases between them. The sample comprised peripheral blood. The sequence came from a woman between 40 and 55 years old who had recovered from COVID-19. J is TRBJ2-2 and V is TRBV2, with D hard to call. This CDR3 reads CASSDSRLANTGELFF. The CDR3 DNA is TGTGCCAGCAGTGACAGCAGGCTCGCGAACACCGGGGAGCTGTTTTTT.